What follows are 21 T cell receptor beta chains derived from one specimen sequenced in a study of T cell repertoires in cytomegalovirus infection (dated by TCRdb to about 2019). TCRdb names Illumina HiSeq 1500 as the instrument used. TCRdb cleaned the public reads at Q25 with fastp, built clones with MiXCR and kept in-frame beta chains. Here each entry gathers all rows of one CDR3 protein and keeps the most common genes and DNA. This sample gives 300,000 to 400,000 distinct CDR3 sequences in total; 15% to 20% of them show up just once. The top ten constitute 8.7% of the sample. Sequenced material: PBMCs. The receptors come from a human donor in good health (CMV status not recorded). Some clones in this sample may be carry-over from other donors' samples.

In this sample, this clonotype turned up many times. The chain combines TRBV7-9 with TRBJ1-4, with TRBD1 identical over 7 bases. The ends lost 8 bases at V and 5 bases at J; junction bases unmatched: 8. The length of the CDR3 is 14 residues. The germline gives CDR1 SEHNR, CDR2 FQNEAQ (reference sequence). The CDR3 spells CASSPKGQNEKLFF. The DNA of the CDR3 is TGTGCCAGCTCCCCCAAGGGACAGAATGAAAAACTGTTTTTT.

The chain links TRBV30 to TRBJ2-1; no clear D gene. The CDR3 covers 12 residues. Trimming stripped 4 bases from V and 0 bases from J, with 4 bases between. Germline CDR1 and CDR2: GTSNPN and SVGIG (reference sequence). The CDR3 nucleotides are TGTGCCTGGACAGCCTCCTACAATGAGCAGTTCTTC. Protein: CAWTASYNEQFF.

The genes are TRBV2 and TRBJ2-7; D is unclear. V dropped 6 bases and J dropped 0 bases, with 15 bases sitting between them. CDR3 length: 15 residues. The germline gives CDR1 SNHLY, CDR2 FYNNEI. The CDR3 DNA reads TGTGCCAGCAGGGCGACCTCAACGGGCTCCTACGAGCAGTACTTC. Translating it yields CASRATSTGSYEQYF.

Ten or more counts support this clonotype. J is TRBJ1-5 and V is TRBV7-2, with a tentative D call TRBD1 (5 bases). V was pared by 1 base and J by 9 bases, with 13 bases between. In germline, CDR1 is SGHTA, CDR2 FQGNSA. The CDR3 length is 14 residues. Written as DNA, the CDR3 is TGTGCCAGCAGCTTAGGCGGCAGGGTACCGCCCCAGCATTTT. It translates to CASSLGGRVPPQHF.

The sample holds many counts of this clonotype. This rearrangement joins TRBV4-1 to TRBJ1-3, with no clear D. Deletions cut 4 bases from V and 0 bases from J, with 13 bases between. Germline-derived CDR1 and CDR2 are MGHRA and YSYEKL. The CDR3 totals 16 residues. The CDR3 loop reads CASSPKTDNSGNTIYF. In nucleotides, the CDR3 is TGCGCCAGCAGCCCGAAGACGGATAACTCTGGAAACACCATATATTTT.

The chain recombines TRBV15 with TRBJ1-3; no definite D call. V was cut by 0 bases and J by 0 bases, with 9 bases left in between. CDR1 LNHNV and CDR2 YYDKDF come from the germline V gene (reference sequence). The length of the CDR3 is 16 residues. CDR3 sequence: CATSRDPASSGNTIYF. In nucleotides, the CDR3 is TGTGCCACCAGCAGAGATCCGGCCTCCTCTGGAAACACCATATATTTT.

This chain uses TRBV20-1 with TRBJ2-3; no reliable D call. CDR1 and CDR2 from the germline V gene are DFQATT and SNEGSKA (reference sequence). The CDR3 totals 14 residues. V was shortened by 3 bases and J by 3 bases, with 13 bases between the two germline ends. The CDR3, as DNA: TGCAGTGCTAGTCGATACACAAGAACAGATACGCAGTATTTT. As protein: CSASRYTRTDTQYF.

The genes are TRBV19 and TRBJ2-1; D is perhaps TRBD1 (5 bases). Trimming pared 1 base from V and 4 bases from J, leaving 11 bases between. The CDR3 length is 15 residues. Germline V CDR1 and CDR2: LNHDA, SQIVND (reference sequence). In DNA, the CDR3 is TGTGCCAGTAGTATAGGCAGGGAAGTTTACAATGAGCAGTTCTTC. Encoded protein: CASSIGREVYNEQFF.

This clonotype was detected only a few times. The chain has TRBV5-1 and TRBJ1-5, with no clear D. Trimming took 3 bases from V and 5 from J, leaving 9 bases between them. CDR1 and CDR2 from the germline V gene are SGHRS and YFSETQ. This CDR3 region has 13 residues. In nucleotides, the CDR3 is TGCGCCAGCAGCTGGGCAGGTGATCAGCCCCAGCATTTT. Its translation: CASSWAGDQPQHF.

This clonotype was picked up many times. The V and J genes are TRBV7-8 and TRBJ1-3; no reliable D call. Germline lookup yields CDR1 SGHVS and CDR2 FQNEAQ. This CDR3 is built from 12 residues. The ends were cut back, 3 bases at V and 5 bases at J, with 5 bases in the middle. CDR3 sequence reads: CASSFSRNTIYF. CDR3 sequence (DNA): TGTGCCAGCAGCTTTAGTAGAAACACCATATATTTT.

This clonotype was observed many times. V and J are TRBV28 and TRBJ1-5; 8 bases match TRBD1. Germline CDR1 reads MDHEN; CDR2 reads SYDVKM. Trimming at V came to 5 bases and at J to 3 bases, leaving 3 bases not matched to a gene. The CDR3 totals 14 residues. CDR3 residues: CASSQGAVNQPQHF. CDR3 coding DNA: TGTGCCAGCAGTCAGGGGGCTGTCAATCAGCCCCAGCATTTT. The full variable domain, with the rest looked up from reference TRBV28 and TRBJ1-5, is DVKVTQSSRYLVKRTGEKVFLECVQDMDHENMFWYRQDPGLGLRLIYFSYDVKMKEKGDIPEGYSVSREKKERFSLILESASTNQTSMYLCASSQGAVNQPQHFGDGTRLSIL.

The chain recombines TRBV6-1 with TRBJ2-3; 10 bases agree with TRBD2. CDR1 is MNHNS and CDR2 is SASEGT in the germline V gene. The CDR3 consists of 14 residues. The V gene end was trimmed by 6 bases and the J gene end by 3 bases; junction bases not matched to a gene: 3. The CDR3 region is CASRGAGGTDTQYF. The CDR3 region has the DNA TGTGCCAGCAGGGGAGCGGGGGGGACAGATACGCAGTATTTT.

This clonotype has more than one count but fewer than ten. Compared with germline, one end of the junction differs, possibly owing to a read error. The V call is TRBV20-1, the J call TRBJ2-3, with 11 bases identical to TRBD2. CDR1 and CDR2 (germline): DFQATT, SNEGSKA (reference sequence). The CDR3 length is 13 residues. CDR3 DNA sequence: TGCAGTGCTAGGCGCTACCCGGGACTAGCGGAAATTTTT. As protein: CSARRYPGLAEIF.

The chain is built from TRBV20-1 and TRBJ1-2; D is unresolved. Trimming took off 3 bases at V and 12 bases at J, with 8 bases between the two ends. The CDR3 covers 9 residues. Germline CDR1 is DFQATT and CDR2 is SNEGSKA (reference sequence). The CDR3 DNA reads as TGCAGTGCTAGGGTCCACGACACCTTC. It encodes CSARVHDTF.

This clonotype was observed many times. The J gene is TRBJ1-4, the V gene TRBV28; D gene uncertain. Trimming took 6 bases from V and 0 from J, leaving 8 bases between them. CDR3 length equals 14 residues. The germline CDR1 and CDR2 sequences are MDHEN and SYDVKM. The CDR3 DNA follows: TGTGCCAGCAGCCCCGGTGCAACTAATGAAAAACTGTTTTTT. Translated: CASSPGATNEKLFF.

The chain combines TRBV2 with TRBJ2-7, with TRBD2 matching 7 bases. V was pared by 7 bases and J by 4 bases, with 4 bases of the junction left unmatched. From germline, CDR1 is SNHLY and CDR2 FYNNEI. The CDR3 sequence is 12 residues long. CDR3 DNA: TGTGCCAGCATCGGGGGGTTGTACGAGCAGTACTTC. It translates to CASIGGLYEQYF.

At least ten counts were recorded for this clonotype. This rearrangement joins TRBV7-8 to TRBJ2-7; maybe TRBD1 (5 bases). The CDR3 is made up of 15 amino acids. Germline CDR1 reads SGHVS; CDR2 reads FQNEAQ. Trimming removed 3 bases at V and 2 bases at J, with 14 bases between. CDR3 sequence (DNA): TGTGCCAGCAGCTTGACCCCCCTAGGGGCCTACGAGCAGTACTTC. It codes for CASSLTPLGAYEQYF.

This clonotype has ten or more counts. The chain combines TRBV7-2 with TRBJ2-2; D possibly corresponds to TRBD1 (6 bases). V was shortened by 3 bases and J by 2 bases, with 10 bases between the two germline ends. Germline CDR1 reads SGHTA; CDR2 reads FQGNSA. This CDR3 is built from 15 residues. The CDR3: CASSFPGANTGELFF. The CDR3 region has the DNA TGTGCCAGCAGCTTTCCAGGGGCCAACACCGGGGAGCTGTTTTTT.

CDR3 sequence: CASSQDSTTTEAFF. The CDR3 nucleotides are TGCGCCAGCAGCCAAGACAGCACGACCACTGAAGCTTTCTTT. This chain uses TRBV4-3 with TRBJ1-1; no clear D. V was shortened by 0 bases and J by 4 bases, with 9 bases between the two germline ends. The CDR3 loop spans 14 amino acids. Germline V CDR1 and CDR2: LGHNA, YSLEER.

Turning to this clonotype: One base away lies a much larger clone, so this may be a sequencing read error. The chain carries TRBV7-2 and TRBJ2-7, with no clear D. The germline V gene encodes CDR1 SGHTA and CDR2 FQGNSA. V was trimmed by 3 bases and J by 4 bases, leaving 10 bases between them. This CDR3 region has 13 residues. The CDR3 DNA reads TGTGCCAGCAGCTTGATGGGTACTTACGAGCAGTACTTC. Protein product: CASSLMGTYEQYF.

This clonotype was observed many times. The chain combines TRBV7-2 with TRBJ2-3; 9 nucleotides line up with TRBD1. Germline V gene data show CDR1 as SGHTA and CDR2 as FQGNSA. The CDR3 is 14 residues long. V trimming: 5 bases; J trimming: 1 base; junction bases outside the gene matches: 1. The CDR3 here is CASSRTGGTDTQYF. DNA for the CDR3: TGTGCCAGCAGCCGGACAGGGGGCACAGATACGCAGTATTTT.